This T cell receptor (beta chain) was recorded in a study of T cell responses to AZD1222 COVID-19 vaccine. General study points: At study baseline, merely a handful of AZD1222 recipients were seropositive. Females made up more of the donors, who were largely white British, and clonal diversity may have come out too low. Repertoire collection took place solely once the T cell response had peaked.

Using immunoSEQ multiplex PCR, the repertoire was profiled, and TCRdb retains in-frame clones only, with some absent. This sample has 150,000 to 200,000 clones, with around 92% found just once. Regarding this clone: Its antigen is unidentified.

Whether given at about 4 or about 12 weeks, second doses were pooled. The CDR3 has 15 residues. Germline V lookup: CDR1 MNHEY, CDR2 SVGAGI. Trimming shortened V by 4 bases and J by 3 bases, and 15 bases separated the two germline ends. Sequencing used peripheral blood, obtained 28 days after the second AZD1222 dose. This sequence originates from an adult who received the AZD1222 COVID-19 vaccine. The V call is TRBV6-5, the J call TRBJ1-1; TRBD1 might be the D (6 bases). CDR3 sequence (DNA): TGTGCCAGCAGTTCCTCAGACAGGCGAGACACTGAAGCTTTCTTT. Protein product: CASSSSDRRDTEAFF.